A single sample is the source of the 25 T cell receptor beta chains below, sequenced in a study of technical replicates of blood from a few donors. TCRdb keeps only in-frame clones here, not all; method: immunoSEQ multiplex PCR. The sample lists about 62,000 clones, roughly 86% seen once, with 5.2% in the top ten. The material sequenced was PBMCs. All receptors derive from a human donor in good health. Some clones in this sample may be carry-over from other donors' samples.

The chain carries TRBV19 and TRBJ1-2; 8 bases fit TRBD1. The CDR3 is 12 residues long. Trimming took 6 bases from V and 3 from J; bases not matched to a gene: 0. Looked up from germline, CDR1 is LNHDA and CDR2 is SQIVND (reference sequence). CDR3: CASRGQDYGYTF. The CDR3 nucleotides read TGTGCCAGTAGGGGACAGGACTATGGCTACACCTTC.

This clone showed up just a few times. V gene TRBV5-6 combines with J gene TRBJ1-1; D gene uncertain. The CDR3 has 15 amino acids. V shed 0 bases and J shed 1 base, with 10 bases lying between them. The germline V gene has CDR1 SGHDT and CDR2 YYEEEE. The CDR3 reads CASSLAYRTNTEAFF. The CDR3 DNA is TGTGCCAGCAGCTTGGCCTACAGAACGAACACTGAAGCTTTCTTT.

This sequence joins TRBV5-1 and TRBJ2-7, with a possible D match to TRBD1 (6 bases). V lost 4 bases and J lost 4, with 9 bases in between. The CDR3 contains 12 residues. Germline V gene sequence: CDR1 SGHRS, CDR2 YFSETQ. CDR3 nucleotides: TGCGCCAGCAGCGACACAGGGTACGAGCAGTACTTC. Protein: CASSDTGYEQYF.

This clone has a single count. The chain carries TRBV11-2 and TRBJ2-7; no reliable D call. V was cut by 0 bases and J by 3 bases, with 3 bases left in between. Germline CDR1 is SGHAT and CDR2 is FQNNGV. The CDR3 loop spans 12 amino acids. CDR3 protein: CASSLDRYEQYF. The CDR3 DNA is TGTGCCAGCAGCTTAGATCGCTACGAGCAGTACTTC.

The genes are TRBV20-1 and TRBJ2-4, with unresolved D. Per germline, CDR1 DFQATT and CDR2 SNEGSKA (reference sequence). V dropped 6 bases and J dropped 2 bases, with 5 bases sitting between them. The CDR3 is 11 residues long. The CDR3 bases are TGCAGTGCCCCTTCCAAAAACATTCAGTACTTC. It yields the protein CSAPSKNIQYF.

The chain links TRBV5-1 to TRBJ2-2, with a possible D match to TRBD1 (5 bases). The ends were cut back, 4 bases at V and 5 bases at J, with 21 bases in the middle. CDR3 length: 17 amino acids. The V gene's germline CDR1 is SGHRS and CDR2 YFSETQ. The CDR3 DNA reads TGCGCCAGCAGCCTACACACGATAGGGGTTGGGACCGGGGAGCTGTTTTTT. Its protein product is CASSLHTIGVGTGELFF.

The genes are TRBV2 and TRBJ2-2; 9 nucleotides line up with TRBD2. The CDR3 covers 15 residues. V was clipped by 4 bases and J by 4 bases; unmatched bases: 4. Looked up from germline, CDR1 is SNHLY and CDR2 is FYNNEI. As DNA, the CDR3 is TGTGCCAGCAGTGGACGTAGCGGGAGCACCGGGGAGCTGTTTTTT. It is translated as CASSGRSGSTGELFF. Looking up the rest from reference TRBV2 and TRBJ2-2 gives the full variable domain: EPEVTQTPSHQVTQMGQEVILRCVPISNHLYFYWYRQILGQKVEFLVSFYNNEISEKSEIFDDQFSVERPDGSNFTLKIRSTKLEDSAMYFCASSGRSGSTGELFFGEGSRLTVL.

The sample holds a few counts of this clone. The CDR3 DNA follows: TGTGCCTGGACCTCGGACAGGGCCCAGCCCCAGCATTTT. Translation: CAWTSDRAQPQHF. This chain joins TRBV30 and TRBJ1-5, with 8 bases identical to TRBD1. This CDR3 region has 13 residues. CDR1 is GTSNPN and CDR2 is SVGIG in the germline V gene (reference sequence). J gave up 7 bases and V 4 bases, and 6 bases lay outside the gene matches.

CDR3: CASSEGAGRSGNTIYF. Here the CDR3 DNA reads TGTGCCAGCAGTGAAGGGGCAGGTCGCTCTGGAAACACCATATATTTT. The rearrangement links TRBV6-1 to TRBJ1-3; D unclear. CDR1 is MNHNS and CDR2 is SASEGT in the germline V gene. V was shortened by 1 base and J by 0 bases, with 10 bases between the two germline ends. The CDR3 spans 16 residues.

The rearrangement joins TRBV7-8 to TRBJ1-1; TRBD1 is a possible D gene (5 bases). The CDR3 length is 16 residues. In germline, CDR1 is SGHVS, CDR2 FQNEAQ. V shed 5 bases and J shed 1 base, with 17 bases lying between them. The CDR3, as DNA: TGTGCCAGCAGCCCCTTAGGAGGGGCCAGGAACACTGAAGCTTTCTTT. Amino acid sequence: CASSPLGGARNTEAFF. Variable domain in full (rest from reference TRBV7-8 and TRBJ1-1): GAGVSQSPRYKVAKRGQDVALRCDPISGHVSLFWYQQALGQGPEFLTYFQNEAQLDKSGLPSDRFFAERPEGSVSTLKIQRTQQEDSAVYLCASSPLGGARNTEAFFGQGTRLTVV.

In this sample, this clone turned up a few times. The chain combines TRBV4-3 with TRBJ2-4; tentative D call: TRBD1 (5 bases). The CDR3 totals 16 residues. V was pared by 1 base and J by 2 bases, with 12 bases between. Per the germline V gene, CDR1 is LGHNA and CDR2 is YSLEER. The CDR3 bases are TGCGCCAGCAGCCAAGCGATGGGGCTAACCAAAAACATTCAGTACTTC. Translated: CASSQAMGLTKNIQYF.

This chain connects TRBV10-3 to TRBJ2-5; 7 bases match TRBD1. V gave up 3 bases and J gave up 2 bases; unmatched junction bases: 9. This CDR3 contains 16 residues. The germline V gene has CDR1 ENHRY and CDR2 SYGVKD. The CDR3 sequence is CAISDGWTGQQETQYF. CDR3 DNA sequence: TGTGCCATCAGTGACGGATGGACAGGACAGCAAGAGACCCAGTACTTC.

This CDR3 reads CASSLTGGETEAFF. CDR3 DNA sequence: TGTGCCAGCAGTCTGACAGGGGGCGAAACTGAAGCTTTCTTT. This chain connects TRBV5-6 to TRBJ1-1; the match to TRBD1 covers 10 bases. V lost 5 bases to trimming and J lost 5 bases; unmatched junction nucleotides: 6. This CDR3 has 14 residues. In germline, CDR1 is SGHDT, CDR2 YYEEEE.

The chain carries TRBV7-3 and TRBJ2-2; 7 bases are shared with TRBD2. The CDR3 loop spans 17 amino acids. V shed 6 bases and J 4 bases; nucleotides not matched to a gene: 14. Germline assignment: CDR1 SGHTA and CDR2 FQGTGA. This CDR3 reads CASRTGGVGRLTGELFF. The CDR3 DNA reads TGTGCCAGCAGAACAGGCGGTGTCGGGAGGCTCACCGGGGAGCTGTTTTTT.

The chain couples TRBV7-8 to TRBJ2-7; D is uncertain. Germline-derived CDR1 and CDR2 are SGHVS and FQNEAQ. The CDR3 runs to 13 residues. V lost 4 bases to trimming and J lost 3 bases, with 10 bases between them. CDR3 amino acids: CASSSVNFYEQYF. As DNA, the CDR3 is TGTGCCAGCAGCTCAGTTAATTTCTACGAGCAGTACTTC.

The rearrangement joins TRBV6-6 to TRBJ2-7; 11 bases agree with TRBD1. In germline, CDR1 is MNHNY, CDR2 SVGAGI (reference sequence). After removal of 7 bases from V and 4 bases from J, the junction contained 9 bases not matched to a gene. This CDR3 has 15 amino acids. CDR3 DNA: TGTGCCAGCATTGACAGGACAGGGGGCGTTTACGAGCAGTACTTC. It codes for CASIDRTGGVYEQYF.

This clone showed up just once. The chain joins TRBV7-2 to TRBJ2-4; D unclear. The CDR3 is 13 amino acids. The germline V gene has CDR1 SGHTA and CDR2 FQGNSA. V was shortened by 1 base and J by 9 bases, with 10 bases between the two germline ends. Here the CDR3 DNA reads TGTGCCAGCAGCTTAGGGCTGCCCAGCATTCAGTACTTC. It encodes CASSLGLPSIQYF.

This clone was seen a single time. The rearrangement uses TRBV19 and TRBJ1-2; 12 bases map to TRBD1. Germline-derived CDR1 and CDR2 are LNHDA and SQIVND (reference sequence). The CDR3 is 15 amino acids. Germline trimming cut 3 bases from V and 7 bases from J; bases unmatched to any gene: 6. The DNA of the CDR3 is TGTGCCAGTAGTATCGGGGGACAGGGGGCGATTGGCTACACCTTC. Translated, it gives CASSIGGQGAIGYTF.

This clone was seen only once. J is TRBJ1-2 and V is TRBV6-6; D is uncertain. CDR3 length equals 13 residues. The V and J ends lost 4 bases and 7 bases respectively, with 13 bases between them. The germline V gene encodes CDR1 MNHNY and CDR2 SVGAGI (reference sequence). The chain's CDR3 is CASSSDGLRGYTF. The CDR3, as DNA: TGTGCCAGCAGTTCCGACGGACTCCGTGGCTACACCTTC.

The chain recombines TRBV7-9 with TRBJ1-2; D is perhaps TRBD1 (5 bases). Germline V gives CDR1 SEHNR, CDR2 FQNEAQ (reference sequence). Trimming removed 6 bases from V and 7 bases from J, with 12 bases in between. The CDR3 runs 12 residues. The CDR3 region is CASRGGSLGYTF. The CDR3 DNA sequence: TGTGCCAGCAGGGGGGGATCCCTTGGCTACACCTTC.

This clone has a handful of counts. One end of the junction fails to match germline, which may point to a read error. J is TRBJ2-7 and V is TRBV29-1; 7 bases line up with TRBD1. This CDR3 region has 12 residues. The germline V gene encodes CDR1 SQVTM and CDR2 ANQGSEA. In nucleotides, the CDR3 is TGCAGCGTTGTCAATCCCAGGGGGTTTCGTAACTTC. This sequence encodes CSVVNPRGFRNF.

The J gene is TRBJ1-1, the V gene TRBV2, with 9 bases lining up with TRBD1. The CDR3 runs to 15 residues. J was trimmed by 4 bases and V by 8 bases; bases with no gene match: 11. Germline V gene lookup returns CDR1 SNHLY and CDR2 FYNNEI. The CDR3, as DNA: TGTGCCAGCTGGGTCGGGACAGGGTCTTTCACTGAAGCTTTCTTT. The encoded protein is CASWVGTGSFTEAFF.

V is TRBV2 and J is TRBJ1-2; a possible D gene is TRBD1 (6 bases). The V end lost 5 bases, the J end lost 7 bases, and 20 bases lay between the germline ends. Per the germline V gene, CDR1 is SNHLY and CDR2 is FYNNEI. This CDR3 has 15 amino acids. This CDR3 is CASSRQARTSTGYTF. In DNA form, the CDR3 reads TGTGCCAGCAGTCGACAGGCTAGAACGTCCACTGGCTACACCTTC.

The chain joins TRBV19 to TRBJ1-5; 10 positions match TRBD1. Germline CDR1 reads LNHDA; CDR2 reads SQIVND (reference sequence). The CDR3 loop spans 14 amino acids. Trimming took 6 bases from V and 6 from J; bases not matched to a gene: 5. Here the CDR3 reads CASRTGTGVQPQHF. The CDR3 nucleotides read TGTGCCAGTAGGACCGGGACAGGGGTTCAGCCCCAGCATTTT.

The V call is TRBV7-9, the J call TRBJ1-1; 8 positions match TRBD1. Germline V lookup: CDR1 SEHNR, CDR2 FQNEAQ (reference sequence). The CDR3 sequence is 14 residues long. The CDR3: CVTTPGGMNTEAFF. In DNA form, the CDR3 reads TGTGTCACGACGCCAGGGGGCATGAACACTGAAGCTTTCTTT.